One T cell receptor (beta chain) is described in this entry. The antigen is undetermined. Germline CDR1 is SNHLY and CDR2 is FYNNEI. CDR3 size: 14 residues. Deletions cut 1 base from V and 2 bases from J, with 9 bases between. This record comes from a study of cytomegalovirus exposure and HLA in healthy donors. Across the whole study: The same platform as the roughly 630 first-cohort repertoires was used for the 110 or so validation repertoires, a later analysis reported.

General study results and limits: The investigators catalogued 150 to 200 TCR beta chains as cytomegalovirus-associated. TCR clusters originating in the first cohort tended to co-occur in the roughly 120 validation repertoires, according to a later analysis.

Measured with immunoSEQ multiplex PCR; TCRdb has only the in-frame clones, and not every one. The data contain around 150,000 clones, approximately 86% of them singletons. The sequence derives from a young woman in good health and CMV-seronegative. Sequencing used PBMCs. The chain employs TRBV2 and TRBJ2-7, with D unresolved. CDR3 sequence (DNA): TGTGCCAGCAGTGAAGATCGGGTGGCCTACGAGCAGTACTTC. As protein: CASSEDRVAYEQYF.